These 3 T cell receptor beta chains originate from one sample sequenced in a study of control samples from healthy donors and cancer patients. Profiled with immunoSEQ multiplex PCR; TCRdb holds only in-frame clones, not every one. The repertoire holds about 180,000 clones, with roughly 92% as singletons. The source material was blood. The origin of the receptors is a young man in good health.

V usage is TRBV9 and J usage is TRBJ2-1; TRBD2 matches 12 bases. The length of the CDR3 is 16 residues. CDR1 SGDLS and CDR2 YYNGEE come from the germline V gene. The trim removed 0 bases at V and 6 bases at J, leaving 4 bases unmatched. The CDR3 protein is CASSVVSSGGANEQFF. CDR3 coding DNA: TGTGCCAGCAGCGTAGTGTCTAGCGGGGGGGCCAATGAGCAGTTCTTC.

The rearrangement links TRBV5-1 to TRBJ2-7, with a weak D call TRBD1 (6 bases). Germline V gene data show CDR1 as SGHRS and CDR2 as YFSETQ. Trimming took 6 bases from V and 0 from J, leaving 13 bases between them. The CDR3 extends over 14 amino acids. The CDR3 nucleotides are TGCGCCAGCACCCCTGGCAGGGGCTCCTACGAGCAGTACTTC. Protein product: CASTPGRGSYEQYF.

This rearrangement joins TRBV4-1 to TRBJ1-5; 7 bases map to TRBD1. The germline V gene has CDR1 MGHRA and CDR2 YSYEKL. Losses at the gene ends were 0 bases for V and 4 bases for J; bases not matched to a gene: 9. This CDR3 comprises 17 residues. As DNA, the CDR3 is TGCGCCAGCAGCCAAGAACCCACAGGGGAGTCAAATCAGCCCCAGCATTTT. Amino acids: CASSQEPTGESNQPQHF.